This T cell receptor (beta chain) comes out of a study of cytomegalovirus exposure and HLA in healthy donors. The donors were healthy bone marrow donors. A multiplex PCR was run with 60 Vbeta primers and 13 Jbeta primers. TCRdb's table, derived via immunoSEQ multiplex PCR, lists solely in-frame clones and lacks some. The sample lists about 140,000 clones; just over 65% were seen once. CDR3 length: 13 amino acids. V was trimmed by 5 bases and J by 2 bases, leaving 10 bases between them. CDR1 and CDR2 (germline): MNHEY, SMNVEV (reference sequence). This clone was detected a few times. Antigen specificity is unknown. Findings and limits, study-wide: Some public TCRs appeared in many individuals, while most sequences were rare. Earlier analysis found most TCR beta V segments productive about 87% or about 30% of the time.

This TCR derives from an older woman in good health and CMV-seronegative. The sample was PBMCs. This chain joins TRBV27 and TRBJ2-7; possibly TRBD2 for D (6 bases). The DNA for the CDR3 is TGTGCCAGCAGTAAACGGGGGACCTACGAGCAGTACTTC. It is translated as CASSKRGTYEQYF.